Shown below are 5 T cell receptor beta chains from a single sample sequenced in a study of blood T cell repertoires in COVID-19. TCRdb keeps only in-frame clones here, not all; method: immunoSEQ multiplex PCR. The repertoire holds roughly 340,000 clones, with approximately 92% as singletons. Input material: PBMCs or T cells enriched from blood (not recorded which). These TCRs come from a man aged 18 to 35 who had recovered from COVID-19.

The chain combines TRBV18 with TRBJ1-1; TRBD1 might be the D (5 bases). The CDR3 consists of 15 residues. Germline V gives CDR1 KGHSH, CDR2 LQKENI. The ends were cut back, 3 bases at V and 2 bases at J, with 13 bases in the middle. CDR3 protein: CASSPGVRTNTEAFF. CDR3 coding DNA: TGTGCCAGCTCACCGGGCGTCAGGACAAACACTGAAGCTTTCTTT.

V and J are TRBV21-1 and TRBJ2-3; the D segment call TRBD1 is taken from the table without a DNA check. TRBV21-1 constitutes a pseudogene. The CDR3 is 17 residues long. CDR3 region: CASSGSSYHASTDTQYF. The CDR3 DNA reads TGTGCCAGCAGCGGTTCCAGTTACCACGCTAGCACAGATACGCAGTATTTT.

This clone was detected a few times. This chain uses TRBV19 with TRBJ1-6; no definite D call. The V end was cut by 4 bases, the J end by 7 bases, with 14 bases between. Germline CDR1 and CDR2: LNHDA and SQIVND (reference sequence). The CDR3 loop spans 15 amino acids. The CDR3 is CASSTPAGANSPLHF. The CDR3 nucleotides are TGTGCCAGTAGTACCCCGGCGGGAGCCAATTCACCCCTCCACTTT.

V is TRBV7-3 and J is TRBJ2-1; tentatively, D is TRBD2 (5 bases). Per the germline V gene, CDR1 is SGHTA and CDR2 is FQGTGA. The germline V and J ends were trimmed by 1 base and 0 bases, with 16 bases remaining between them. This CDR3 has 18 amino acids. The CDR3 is CASSLNGGNGDSYNEQFF. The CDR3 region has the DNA TGTGCCAGCAGCTTAAACGGTGGGAACGGGGACTCCTACAATGAGCAGTTCTTC.

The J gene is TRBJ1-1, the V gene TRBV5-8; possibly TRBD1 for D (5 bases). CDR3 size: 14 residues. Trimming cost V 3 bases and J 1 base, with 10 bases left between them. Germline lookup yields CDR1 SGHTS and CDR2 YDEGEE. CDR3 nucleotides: TGTGCCAGCAGCTCCCGGGGGAAGAACACTGAAGCTTTCTTT. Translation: CASSSRGKNTEAFF.